This T cell receptor (beta chain) stems from a study of shared clonotypes between healthy human individuals. Findings and limits, study-wide: Relative to memory subsets, naive subsets generally showed larger estimated richness.

An assay was performed, and its level was deep. Produced via immunoSEQ multiplex PCR; TCRdb's table is partial and in-frame only. The data show roughly 1 million clones, about 70% seen once. Regarding this clone: The antigen is undetermined.

Donors, without exception, were Caucasian adults residing in Nashville, Tennessee. CD4+ cells underwent separation, giving CD45RA+ naive and CD45RA-negative memory subsets. What was sequenced was memory CD4+ T cells sorted from blood. The subset: CD45RA-negative fraction. This sequence originates from a man aged 18-30 years in good health.

The CDR3 sequence: CASSIQGQGSEKLFF. The CDR3 bases are TGTGCCAGTAGCATACAGGGACAAGGTAGTGAAAAACTGTTTTTT. The chain joins TRBV19 to TRBJ1-4; D might be TRBD1 (6 bases). The V end was cut by 6 bases, the J end by 7 bases, with 18 bases between. CDR1 is LNHDA, CDR2 SQIVND, per germline (reference sequence). The CDR3 is 15 residues long.